A selection of T cell receptor beta chains follows, all from one sample in a study of beta chain features in type 1 diabetes. The method was immunoSEQ multiplex PCR; TCRdb's version includes in-frame clones alone and lacks a portion of them. The sample includes 200,000 to 250,000 clones, 25% to 35% of them seen just once. The source material was central memory CD4+ T cells from blood. The source is a man in his thirties or forties in good health. The conserved cysteine and the conserved F or W are not part of the CDR3 here.

V gene: TRBV18; CDR3 protein: ASSPQGANGYT
V gene: TRBV7-2; CDR3 protein: ASSLGTGYEETQY
V gene: TRBV18; CDR3 protein: ASSLLAGGSLDTQY
V gene: TRBV7-2; CDR3 protein: ASSSGVLETQY
V gene: TRBV7-2; CDR3 protein: ASSSGLAGGEYTDTQY
V gene: TRBV9; CDR3 protein: ASSFTGTSSTDTQY
V gene: TRBV30; CDR3 protein: AWRETGKNTEAF
V gene: TRBV9; CDR3 protein: ASSSPGLAGGFNTGELF
V gene: TRBV6-6; CDR3 protein: ASSYSFVSASEQF
V gene: TRBV30; CDR3 protein: AWSVGDRLQETQY
V gene: TRBV9; CDR3 protein: ASSPQGDQPQH
V gene: TRBV9; CDR3 protein: ASSERVLGRIETQY
V gene: TRBV28; CDR3 protein: ASTNLAGKAYEQY
V gene: TRBV29-1; CDR3 protein: SVDAGTNYGYT
V gene: TRBV7-9; CDR3 protein: ASSLGTVNTEAF
V gene: TRBV5-4; CDR3 protein: ASSLGTGNYNEQF
V gene: TRBV7-2; CDR3 protein: ASSANRQMSYEQY
V gene: TRBV6-5; CDR3 protein: ASKRSGPYNEQF
V gene: TRBV27; CDR3 protein: ASRHERSSYNEQF
V gene: TRBV7-9; CDR3 protein: ASSLSGGTSYNEQF
V gene: TRBV30; CDR3 protein: AWGTGGAGVNEQY
V gene: TRBV7-2; CDR3 protein: ASTAGYEQY
V gene: TRBV7-9; CDR3 protein: ASSPIGQGDSTEAF
V gene: TRBV10-3; CDR3 protein: AHRGEGETQY
V gene: TRBV20-1; CDR3 protein: RASRGTSAF
V gene: TRBV6-7; CDR3 protein: ASNVAGDTYNEQF
V gene: TRBV20-1; CDR3 protein: SASSLPEQY
V gene: TRBV29-1; CDR3 protein: SVDRASGRVSYNEQF
V gene: TRBV11-2; CDR3 protein: ASREPGLAGYEQY
V gene: TRBV2; CDR3 protein: ASRLDGNNEQF
V gene: TRBV25-1; CDR3 protein: ASRGQGAGQPQH
V gene: TRBV2; CDR3 protein: ASGPGQGYGEQF
V gene: TRBV5-8; CDR3 protein: ASSPGQVLNTGELF
V gene: TRBV6-5; CDR3 protein: ASNRNTPNTEAF
V gene: TRBV30; CDR3 protein: AWRDKQETQY
V gene: TRBV5-3; CDR3 protein: ARSDTEAF
V gene: TRBV10-3; CDR3 protein: AIGPGLGTTPLEQY
V gene: TRBV6-6; CDR3 protein: ASTRQGNTEAF
V gene: TRBV30; CDR3 protein: AWRAAGNSPLH
V gene: TRBV5-6; CDR3 protein: ASSAGTNTEAF
V gene: TRBV19; CDR3 protein: ASSIDGTYYEQY
V gene: TRBV27; CDR3 protein: ASSLLPGSAYEQY
V gene: TRBV2; CDR3 protein: ASSEGQQF
V gene: TRBV2; CDR3 protein: ASRRTVVGQPQH
V gene: TRBV7-2; CDR3 protein: ASSPDFIDTQY
V gene: TRBV10-3; CDR3 protein: AAREGSGEQY
V gene: TRBV27; CDR3 protein: ASSPTTSARDTQY